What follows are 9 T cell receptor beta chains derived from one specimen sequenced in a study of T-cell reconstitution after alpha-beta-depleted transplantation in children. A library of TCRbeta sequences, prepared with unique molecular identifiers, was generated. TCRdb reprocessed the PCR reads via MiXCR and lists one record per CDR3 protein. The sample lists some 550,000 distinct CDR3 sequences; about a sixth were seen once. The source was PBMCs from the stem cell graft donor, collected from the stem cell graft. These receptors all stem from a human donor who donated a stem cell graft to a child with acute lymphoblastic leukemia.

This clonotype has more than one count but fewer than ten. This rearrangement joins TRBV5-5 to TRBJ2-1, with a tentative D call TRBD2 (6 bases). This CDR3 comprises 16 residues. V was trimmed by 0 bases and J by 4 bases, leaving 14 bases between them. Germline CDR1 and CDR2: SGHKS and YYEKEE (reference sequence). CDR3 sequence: CASSLEPSDSYNEQFF. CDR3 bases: TGTGCCAGCAGCTTGGAACCTAGCGATTCGTACAATGAGCAGTTCTTC.

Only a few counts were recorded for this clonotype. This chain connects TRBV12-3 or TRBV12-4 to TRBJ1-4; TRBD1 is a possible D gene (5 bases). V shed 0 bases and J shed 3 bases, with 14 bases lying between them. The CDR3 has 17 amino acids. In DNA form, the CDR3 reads TGTGCCAGCAGTTTAGCCCCAGGGTTTCCGGCTAATGAAAAACTGTTTTTT. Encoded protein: CASSLAPGFPANEKLFF.

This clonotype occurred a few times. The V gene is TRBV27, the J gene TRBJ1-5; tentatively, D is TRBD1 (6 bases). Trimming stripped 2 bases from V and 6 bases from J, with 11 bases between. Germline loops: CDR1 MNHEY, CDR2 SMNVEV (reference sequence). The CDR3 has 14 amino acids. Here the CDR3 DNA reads TGTGCCAGCAGTTTACTCACAGGGATTCAGCCCCAGCATTTT. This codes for CASSLLTGIQPQHF.

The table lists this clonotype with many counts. The CDR3 DNA is TGCGCCAGCAGGTTGCAGGGAGAGGAAGATACGCAGTATTTT. Protein: CASRLQGEEDTQYF. V is TRBV5-1 and J is TRBJ2-3; tentatively, D is TRBD1 or TRBD2 (5 bases each). This CDR3 region has 14 residues. CDR1 is SGHRS and CDR2 is YFSETQ in the germline V gene. V lost 5 bases and J lost 5, with 15 bases in between.

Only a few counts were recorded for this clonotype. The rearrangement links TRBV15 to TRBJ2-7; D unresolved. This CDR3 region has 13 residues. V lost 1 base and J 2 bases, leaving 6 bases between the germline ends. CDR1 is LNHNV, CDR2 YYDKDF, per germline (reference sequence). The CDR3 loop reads CATSRAGTYEQYF. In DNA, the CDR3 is TGTGCCACCAGCAGAGCAGGAACCTACGAGCAGTACTTC.

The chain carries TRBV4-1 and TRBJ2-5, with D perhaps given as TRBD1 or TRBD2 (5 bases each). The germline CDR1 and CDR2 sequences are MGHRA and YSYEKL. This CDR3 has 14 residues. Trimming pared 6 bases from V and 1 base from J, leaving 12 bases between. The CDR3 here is CASSKGELQETQYF. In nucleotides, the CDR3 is TGCGCCAGCAGTAAAGGGGAGCTCCAAGAGACCCAGTACTTC.

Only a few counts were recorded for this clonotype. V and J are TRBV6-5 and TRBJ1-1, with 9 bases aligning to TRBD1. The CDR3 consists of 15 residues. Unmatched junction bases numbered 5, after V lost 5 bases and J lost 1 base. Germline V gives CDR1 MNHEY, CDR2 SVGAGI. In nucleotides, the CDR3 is TGTGCCAGCAGTATACCGGGACAGGGGAACACTGAAGCTTTCTTT. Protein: CASSIPGQGNTEAFF.

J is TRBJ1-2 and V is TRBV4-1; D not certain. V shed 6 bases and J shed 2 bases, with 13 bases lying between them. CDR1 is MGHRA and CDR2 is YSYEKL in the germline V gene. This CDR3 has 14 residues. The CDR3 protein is CASRDVRFNYGYTF. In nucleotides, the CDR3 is TGCGCCAGCAGGGATGTGAGGTTCAACTATGGCTACACCTTC.

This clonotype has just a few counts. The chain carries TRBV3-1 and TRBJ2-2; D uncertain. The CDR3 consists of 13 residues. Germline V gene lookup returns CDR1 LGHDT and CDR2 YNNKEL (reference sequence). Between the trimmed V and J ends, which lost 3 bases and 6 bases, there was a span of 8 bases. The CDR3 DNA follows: TGTGCCAGCAGCCACTTCTCTGCCGGGGAGCTGTTTTTT. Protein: CASSHFSAGELFF.